Detailed here is one T cell receptor beta chain. The data are from a study of blood T cell repertoires in COVID-19. Background on the study: Italy, Spain and the United States were the sources of the convalescent and acute COVID-19 samples. PBMCs, B-cell-depleted T cells, or T cells were the source of the cDNA or gDNA that made up the material.

The CDR3 is 14 amino acids. Source study methods: Using reference gene primer amplification, nucleated cell counts were estimated. Assay: immunoSEQ multiplex PCR; the TCRdb copy retains only in-frame clones and omits some. V, J and clone size derive from that table, while D and trimming were established from the DNA sequence. The table lists around 620,000 clones, 85% to 90% of them singletons. V usage is TRBV21-1 and J usage is TRBJ2-5; the table's D gene call, TRBD1, was not cross checked with the DNA. TRBV21-1 is recorded as a pseudogene. This TCR derives from a woman under 30 with acute or convalescent COVID-19. The specimen was peripheral blood. CDR3 region: CASSTGQVQETQYF. The CDR3 nucleotides read TGTGCCAGCAGCACAGGACAGGTACAAGAGACCCAGTACTTC.